The 32 T cell receptor beta chains below were found in one sample sequenced in a study of blood T cell repertoires in COVID-19. Assay used: immunoSEQ multiplex PCR; TCRdb lists only in-frame clones, some missing. There are roughly 99,000 clones in the sample; about 93% occur only once, and roughly 1.3% lies in the top ten. The source material was peripheral blood. These receptors all come from a woman between 25 and 40 years old with acute or convalescent COVID-19.

This chain joins TRBV3-1 (or the pseudogene TRBV3-2) and TRBJ1-1, with no clear D. Germline CDR1 reads LGHDT; CDR2 reads YNNKEL (reference sequence). This CDR3 is 13 amino acids long. V was trimmed by 8 bases and J by 1 base, leaving 11 bases between them. The CDR3 protein is CASGPGGNTEAFF. The CDR3 DNA reads TGTGCCAGCGGTCCAGGAGGGAACACTGAAGCTTTCTTT.

The V gene is TRBV7-9, the J gene TRBJ1-1; D uncertain. The CDR3 runs 14 residues. The germline V gene encodes CDR1 SEHNR and CDR2 FQNEAQ (reference sequence). Trimming left V 1 base short and J 6 bases short, with 12 bases between. CDR3: CASSLGGTGAEAFF. The CDR3, as DNA: TGTGCCAGCAGCTTAGGCGGTACCGGCGCTGAAGCTTTCTTT.

This chain connects TRBV5-1 to TRBJ1-2; 8 nucleotides match TRBD1. With 4 bases clipped from V and 6 bases from J, the junction kept 2 bases outside the gene matches. This CDR3 is 12 amino acids long. Germline V gene sequence: CDR1 SGHRS, CDR2 YFSETQ. The CDR3, as DNA: TGCGCCAGCAGCCCACAGGGGGATGGCTACACCTTC. Translated, it gives CASSPQGDGYTF.

The chain carries TRBV5-5 and TRBJ2-2, with 7 bases matching TRBD1. The CDR3 consists of 16 residues. V gave up 3 bases and J gave up 5 bases; unmatched junction bases: 10. Germline assignment: CDR1 SGHKS and CDR2 YYEKEE (reference sequence). Here the CDR3 reads CASSYGTERGTGELFF. As DNA, the CDR3 is TGTGCCAGCAGCTATGGGACAGAGCGAGGGACCGGGGAGCTGTTTTTT.

V usage is TRBV30 and J usage is TRBJ2-5; 7 bases are a match to TRBD2. The J segment lost 2 bases and the V segment lost 1 base, leaving 4 bases of the junction unmatched. The CDR3 is 14 amino acids. Germline V gene data show CDR1 as GTSNPN and CDR2 as SVGIG (reference sequence). The CDR3 region has the DNA TGTGCCTGGAGTGGCGGGGGACCTCAAGAGACCCAGTACTTC. Its translation is CAWSGGGPQETQYF.

The chain uses TRBV9 and TRBJ1-2, with D uncertain. CDR3 length equals 15 residues. Germline CDR1 reads SGDLS; CDR2 reads YYNGEE. V lost 3 bases and J lost 2, with 14 bases in between. The CDR3 protein is CASSGPKTDNYGYTF. CDR3 coding DNA: TGTGCCAGCAGCGGTCCCAAAACAGACAACTATGGCTACACCTTC.

The count of this clone is one. The chain has TRBV5-1 and TRBJ2-1; 7 positions match TRBD2. Germline trimming cut 5 bases from V and 1 base from J; bases unmatched to any gene: 9. This CDR3 is 16 amino acids long. From germline, CDR1 is SGHRS and CDR2 YFSETQ. In DNA, the CDR3 is TGCGCCAGCAGTCGGTCACTAGCGTCTTCCTACAATGAGCAGTTCTTC. Amino acid sequence: CASSRSLASSYNEQFF.

The J gene is TRBJ1-3, the V gene TRBV7-2, with TRBD1 matching 8 bases. The V gene's germline CDR1 is SGHTA and CDR2 FQGNSA. This CDR3 contains 15 residues. V dropped 2 bases and J dropped 4; count of bases not matched to a gene: 4. The CDR3 coding sequence is TGTGCCAGCAGCTTAAGTGGACAGGGAGGAAACACCATATATTTT. Its translation is CASSLSGQGGNTIYF.

V usage is TRBV19 and J usage is TRBJ1-2, with D perhaps TRBD1 (6 bases). CDR3 length: 13 amino acids. V lost 6 bases, J lost 5 bases, and 13 bases lay in between. Per germline, CDR1 LNHDA and CDR2 SQIVND (reference sequence). Written as DNA, the CDR3 is TGTGCCAGTAGACAGGGCTCCCTTTATGGCTACACCTTC. This sequence encodes CASRQGSLYGYTF.

The chain combines TRBV7-9 with TRBJ2-5; 11 bases match TRBD2. J gave up 0 bases and V 6 bases, and 6 bases lay outside the gene matches. The germline gives CDR1 SEHNR, CDR2 FQNEAQ (reference sequence). This CDR3 is built from 16 residues. Written as DNA, the CDR3 is TGTGCCAGCAGAACTAGCGGGGGCCCGTACCAAGAGACCCAGTACTTC. Amino acids: CASRTSGGPYQETQYF.

The chain is built from TRBV7-6 and TRBJ2-1, with TRBD1 matching over 10 bases. Trimming took 5 bases from V and 7 from J; bases not matched to a gene: 11. CDR1 and CDR2 from the germline V gene are SGHVS and FNYEAQ. The CDR3 covers 16 residues. DNA of the CDR3: TGTGCCAGCAGCCCATTGGGGACAGGGGTCCTAAATGAGCAGTTCTTC. Encoded protein: CASSPLGTGVLNEQFF.

The rearrangement uses TRBV19 and TRBJ1-6; D uncertain. This CDR3 spans 14 amino acids. V lost 3 bases and J lost 7, with 10 bases in between. Per germline, CDR1 LNHDA and CDR2 SQIVND (reference sequence). This CDR3 reads CASSMFAVNSPLHF. In DNA, the CDR3 is TGTGCCAGTAGTATGTTTGCGGTGAATTCACCCCTCCACTTT.

The genes are TRBV27 and TRBJ1-5; D may be TRBD1 (6 bases). This CDR3 contains 13 residues. V lost 10 bases, J lost 6 bases, and 16 bases lay in between. CDR1 and CDR2 (germline): MNHEY, SMNVEV (reference sequence). In DNA form, the CDR3 reads TGTGCCACCTTGACAGGCAGCGGTCAGCCCCAGCATTTT. It encodes CATLTGSGQPQHF.

This chain links TRBV28 with TRBJ2-5, with 14 bases aligning to TRBD2. Germline values: CDR1 MDHEN, CDR2 SYDVKM. Unmatched junction bases numbered 11, after V lost 1 base and J lost 4 bases. The CDR3 extends over 19 amino acids. The CDR3 spells CASSLYSTGTSGSRETQYF. The CDR3 DNA sequence: TGTGCCAGCAGTTTATACTCGACCGGGACTAGCGGGAGCCGAGAGACCCAGTACTTC.

This chain links TRBV30 with TRBJ1-6; 9 bases fit TRBD1. CDR1 GTSNPN and CDR2 SVGIG come from the germline V gene (reference sequence). The CDR3 has 18 amino acids. V lost 2 bases and J lost 5; bases outside the gene matches: 13. DNA for the CDR3: TGTGCCTGGAGTTCCGGGACAGGGAGGTTTTTTAATAATTCACCCCTCCACTTT. This sequence encodes CAWSSGTGRFFNNSPLHF.

The rearrangement joins TRBV27 to TRBJ1-5, with D unclear. CDR1 is MNHEY, CDR2 SMNVEV, per germline (reference sequence). Trimming cost V 3 bases and J 7 bases, with 13 bases left between them. The CDR3 has 14 amino acids. The CDR3 DNA reads as TGTGCCAGCAGTTTGGGAGGTAAGGGACAGCCCCAGCATTTT. Translation: CASSLGGKGQPQHF.

This clone was seen a handful of times. The V call is TRBV18, the J call TRBJ2-7, with 9 bases fitting TRBD2. V shed 7 bases, J shed 5 bases, and the junction held 9 bases outside the gene matches. The CDR3 spans 14 residues. Germline loops: CDR1 KGHSH, CDR2 LQKENI. CDR3 in DNA: TGTGCCAGCTACTCCGGGACTAGCACACACGAGCAGTACTTC. Its translation is CASYSGTSTHEQYF.

The CDR3 DNA reads as TGTGCCAGCTCACGCGAGCCCTACGAGCAGTACTTC. Translating it yields CASSREPYEQYF. This chain uses TRBV18 with TRBJ2-7; D is unclear. Germline loops: CDR1 KGHSH, CDR2 LQKENI. V lost 4 bases, J lost 2 bases, and 6 bases lay in between. This CDR3 comprises 12 residues.

This chain connects TRBV19 to TRBJ1-1, with D hard to call. The ends were cut back, 3 bases at V and 0 bases at J, with 8 bases in the middle. The CDR3 consists of 14 residues. CDR1 is LNHDA, CDR2 SQIVND, per germline (reference sequence). DNA of the CDR3: TGTGCCAGTAGTATGAGGGAATTGAACACTGAAGCTTTCTTT. It specifies CASSMRELNTEAFF.

This sequence joins TRBV4-1 and TRBJ1-2; D possibly corresponds to TRBD1 (6 bases). V lost 4 bases to trimming and J lost 4 bases, with 16 bases between them. The CDR3 is 15 amino acids. CDR1 MGHRA and CDR2 YSYEKL come from the germline V gene. CDR3 nucleotides: TGCGCCAGCAGCCCTGAACAGGGTTCCCTCTATGGCTACACCTTC. This encodes CASSPEQGSLYGYTF.

CDR3 in DNA: TGTGCCAGCAGCTGGGGGACAGACTATGGCTACACCTTC. Amino acid sequence: CASSWGTDYGYTF. This chain links TRBV5-4 with TRBJ1-2; the match to TRBD1 covers 7 bases. Looked up from germline, CDR1 is SGHNT and CDR2 is YYREEE (reference sequence). The CDR3 consists of 13 residues. J was trimmed by 3 bases and V by 3 bases; bases with no gene match: 2.

This rearrangement joins TRBV3-1 (or the pseudogene TRBV3-2) to TRBJ2-7, with TRBD2 as a possible D gene (6 bases). Germline CDR1 is LGHDT and CDR2 is YNNKEL (reference sequence). The CDR3 is 16 residues long. V lost 5 bases and J lost 0, with 17 bases in between. The chain's CDR3 is CASSFQWRDSSYEQYF. CDR3 nucleotide sequence: TGTGCCAGCAGCTTCCAATGGCGGGACTCCTCCTACGAGCAGTACTTC.

The table lists this clone with a few counts. J is TRBJ2-1 and V is TRBV4-2, with 7 bases fitting TRBD2. CDR1 is LGHNA and CDR2 is YNFKEQ in the germline V gene. V trimming: 5 bases; J trimming: 0 bases; junction bases outside the gene matches: 7. The CDR3 has 16 residues. In DNA, the CDR3 is TGTGCCAGCAGCAACGGGGGGACCAGCTCCTACAATGAGCAGTTCTTC. Its translation is CASSNGGTSSYNEQFF.

The CDR3 loop reads CASSQEQGAGNTIYF. DNA of the CDR3: TGTGCCAGCAGCCAAGAGCAGGGTGCTGGAAACACCATATATTTT. J is TRBJ1-3 and V is TRBV4-2; TRBD1 might be the D (5 bases). Germline lookup yields CDR1 LGHNA and CDR2 YNFKEQ. The CDR3 runs to 15 residues. With 0 bases removed from V and 2 bases from J, the gap between germline ends came to 8 bases.

CDR3 in amino acids: CASSVGPGGYSGNTIYF. The CDR3, as DNA: TGTGCCAGCAGCGTAGGGCCAGGGGGTTACTCTGGAAACACCATATATTTT. This chain connects TRBV9 to TRBJ1-3, with 7 bases identical to TRBD1. Germline lookup yields CDR1 SGDLS and CDR2 YYNGEE. Germline trimming cut 0 bases from V and 0 bases from J; bases unmatched to any gene: 6. CDR3 length equals 17 residues.

V usage is TRBV5-1 and J usage is TRBJ1-1; D not certain. V was pared by 2 bases and J by 5 bases, with 16 bases between. Germline assignment: CDR1 SGHRS and CDR2 YFSETQ. The CDR3 consists of 15 residues. CDR3 region: CASSFSSTTGTEAFF. The CDR3 DNA is TGCGCCAGCAGCTTTTCGTCCACAACGGGAACTGAAGCTTTCTTT.

The V gene is TRBV30, the J gene TRBJ1-2, with D possibly matching TRBD1 (5 bases). The germline V and J ends were trimmed by 5 bases and 8 bases, with 15 bases remaining between them. The germline CDR1 and CDR2 sequences are GTSNPN and SVGIG (reference sequence). The CDR3 loop spans 12 amino acids. CDR3 sequence: CAWGAPRGGYTF. The CDR3, as DNA: TGTGCCTGGGGGGCCCCCCGCGGGGGCTACACCTTC.

V gene TRBV11-3 combines with J gene TRBJ1-2, with D unclear. CDR3 length equals 14 residues. V shed 3 bases and J shed 0 bases, with 8 bases lying between them. Per germline, CDR1 SGHNT and CDR2 YENEEA. CDR3 DNA sequence: TGTGCCAGCAGCTTGACGAGGACTAACTATGGCTACACCTTC. Amino acids: CASSLTRTNYGYTF.

The chain links TRBV11-3 to TRBJ2-1; 7 bases are a match to TRBD2. Germline assignment: CDR1 SGHNT and CDR2 YENEEA. With V trimmed by 0 bases and J by 0 bases, 11 bases remained unmatched. This CDR3 spans 19 amino acids. The chain's CDR3 is CASSLEGGDSGSSYNEQFF. Written as DNA, the CDR3 is TGTGCCAGCAGCTTAGAGGGGGGGGATAGCGGCAGCTCCTACAATGAGCAGTTCTTC.

About this clone itself: Other DNA sequences in this specimen translate into the identical CDR3. The chain links TRBV5-6 to TRBJ1-6, with a possible D match to TRBD1 (6 bases). Germline V gene lookup returns CDR1 SGHDT and CDR2 YYEEEE. V lost 0 bases and J lost 0, with 7 bases in between. The CDR3 consists of 16 residues. The CDR3 region is CASSLVQGSYNSPLHF. CDR3 DNA sequence: TGTGCCAGCAGCTTGGTACAGGGCTCCTATAATTCACCCCTCCACTTT.

This clone was detected only a few times. The same CDR3 also results from other DNA sequences found in this sample. This rearrangement joins TRBV6-5 to TRBJ1-2; D possibly corresponds to TRBD1 (5 bases). CDR3 length: 12 amino acids. V was trimmed by 6 bases and J by 3 bases, leaving 8 bases between them. The germline V gene encodes CDR1 MNHEY and CDR2 SVGAGI. CDR3 sequence: CASSREDYGYTF. CDR3 coding DNA: TGTGCCAGCAGCAGGGAAGACTATGGCTACACCTTC.

V is TRBV5-1 and J is TRBJ2-2; the match to TRBD1 covers 7 bases. After removal of 4 bases from V and 5 bases from J, the junction contained 5 bases not matched to a gene. CDR3 length equals 14 residues. Germline CDR1 and CDR2: SGHRS and YFSETQ. In DNA, the CDR3 is TGCGCCAGCAGCCTCCGCAGGGGGACCGGGGAGCTGTTTTTT. Protein sequence: CASSLRRGTGELFF. Using reference TRBV5-1 and TRBJ2-2 for the parts outside the CDR3, the full variable domain is KAGVTQTPRYLIKTRGQQVTLSCSPISGHRSVSWYQQTPGQGLQFLFEYFSETQRNKGNFPGRFSGRQFSNSRSEMNVSTLELGDSALYLCASSLRRGTGELFFGEGSRLTVL.